This T cell receptor (beta chain) was obtained from a study of blood T cell repertoires in COVID-19. On the study more broadly: Researchers got acute and convalescent COVID-19 samples from the United States, Italy and Spain. PBMCs, B-cell-depleted T cells, or T cells provided the cDNA or gDNA that made up the material.

Each recovered donor of Cohort 3 presented with two negative PCRs, clearance, or symptom resolution. Original processing notes: Quantification of nucleated cells was approximated via reference gene primer amplification. Using immunoSEQ multiplex PCR, the repertoire was profiled, and TCRdb retains in-frame clones only, with some absent. V and J calls and clone size are as listed in that table; D and trimming were resolved from the DNA. The data hold under 300,000 clones, with 65% to 85% observed a single time. Unmatched junction bases numbered 16, after V lost 5 bases and J lost 7 bases. The CDR3 runs to 18 residues. Germline CDR1 and CDR2: MDHEN and SYDVKM.

The chain joins TRBV28 to TRBJ2-1, with 11 bases lining up with TRBD2. The source is a man over 45 who had recovered from COVID-19. The sample was PBMCs or T cells enriched from blood (not recorded which). The CDR3 coding sequence is TGTGCCAGCAGTACCGTGTTTAGCGGGAGGGCCTGGGATAATGAGCAGTTCTTC. Protein product: CASSTVFSGRAWDNEQFF.